These 23 T cell receptor beta chains were sequenced from one sample in a study of CD8 T cells in Susac syndrome. An input of roughly 0.5 to 1 ug of RNA was subjected to reverse transcription using random hexamers. Via MiXCR, TCRdb re-called the immunoSEQ multiplex PCR reads, giving one row per CDR3 protein. This sample yields around 170,000 distinct CDR3 sequences, of which under 97% are seen a single time; approximately 0.089% belongs to the top ten. The sequencing input was CD4+ T cells from PBMCs. These receptors originate from a human donor with Susac syndrome.

The chain is built from TRBV30 and TRBJ2-7; D possibly matches TRBD1 or TRBD2 (5 bases each). CDR1 is GTSNPN, CDR2 SVGIG, per germline (reference sequence). The CDR3 contains 15 residues. Trimming shortened V by 4 bases and J by 0 bases, and 16 bases separated the two germline ends. The CDR3 here is CAWIGERAGSYEQYF. The CDR3 bases are TGTGCCTGGATAGGGGAGAGGGCAGGCTCCTACGAGCAGTACTTC.

This chain connects TRBV9 to TRBJ2-7; 10 bases are a match to TRBD1. Germline V gives CDR1 SGDLS, CDR2 YYNGEE. With V trimmed by 0 bases and J by 3 bases, 9 bases remained unmatched. This CDR3 is 17 amino acids long. The CDR3 DNA follows: TGTGCCAGCAGCGTAGCTCCGGGACAGGGGATTTACTACGAGCAGTACTTC. Its translation: CASSVAPGQGIYYEQYF. The entire variable domain, with the rest obtained from reference TRBV9 and TRBJ2-7, is as follows: DSGVTQTPKHLITATGQRVTLRCSPRSGDLSVYWYQQSLDQGLQFLIQYYNGEERAKGNILERFSAQQFPDLHSELNLSSLELGDSALYFCASSVAPGQGIYYEQYFGPGTRLTVT.

The chain joins TRBV27 to TRBJ1-1, with D possibly matching TRBD1 (6 bases). The CDR3 has 16 residues. Germline values: CDR1 MNHEY, CDR2 SMNVEV (reference sequence). The V end was cut by 2 bases, the J end by 5 bases, with 18 bases between. CDR3 protein: CASSLIVTGRGTEAFF. The CDR3 coding sequence is TGTGCCAGCAGTTTAATAGTAACAGGGAGGGGAACTGAAGCTTTCTTT.

The genes are TRBV2 and TRBJ1-1; D might be TRBD1 (5 bases). Between the trimmed V and J ends, which lost 5 bases and 4 bases, there was a span of 14 bases. The CDR3 loop spans 14 amino acids. Germline V gene data show CDR1 as SNHLY and CDR2 as FYNNEI. The CDR3 DNA reads TGTGCCAGCAGTCTATTCGGGGGGACCACTGAAGCTTTCTTT. It codes for CASSLFGGTTEAFF.

CDR3 nucleotides: TGTGCCAGCAGCGCTCTATGGGGGAACACTGAAGCTTTCTTT. Protein: CASSALWGNTEAFF. V gene TRBV3-1 combines with J gene TRBJ1-1; unclear D gene. Trimming pared 5 bases from V and 1 base from J, leaving 11 bases between. This CDR3 contains 14 residues. Germline V gives CDR1 LGHDT, CDR2 YNNKEL (reference sequence).

This sequence joins TRBV11-2 and TRBJ2-1; D is perhaps TRBD1 or TRBD2 (7 bases each). The CDR3 covers 16 residues. Trimming stripped 7 bases from V and 7 bases from J, with 23 bases between. Germline CDR1 and CDR2: SGHAT and FQNNGV. CDR3 region: CASNRDQGGGRNEQFF. The CDR3 DNA is TGTGCCAGCAACCGAGACCAGGGGGGGGGTAGAAATGAGCAGTTCTTC.

V gene TRBV30 combines with J gene TRBJ2-7; TRBD1 might be the D (6 bases). Germline V gene data show CDR1 as GTSNPN and CDR2 as SVGIG (reference sequence). Trimming took off 3 bases at V and 9 bases at J, with 9 bases between the two ends. CDR3 size: 10 residues. CDR3: CAWRGAGQYF. In DNA form, the CDR3 reads TGTGCCTGGAGGGGGGCGGGGCAGTACTTC.

Written as DNA, the CDR3 is TGTGCCAGCAGCGAAGGGTGGACAGGACAACAAGAGACCCAGTACTTC. It specifies CASSEGWTGQQETQYF. The chain couples TRBV7-2 to TRBJ2-5, with TRBD1 matching 7 bases. This CDR3 has 16 residues. Germline loops: CDR1 SGHTA, CDR2 FQGNSA. The J segment lost 2 bases and the V segment lost 5 bases, leaving 11 bases of the junction unmatched.

This clonotype showed up just once. This rearrangement joins TRBV30 to TRBJ1-1; tentative D call: TRBD1 (6 bases). The CDR3 contains 14 residues. The germline CDR1 and CDR2 sequences are GTSNPN and SVGIG (reference sequence). Trimming left V 0 bases short and J 6 bases short, with 14 bases between. The CDR3 sequence: CAWSVIGGGAEAFF. CDR3 in DNA: TGTGCCTGGAGTGTAATAGGGGGGGGAGCTGAAGCTTTCTTT.

The CDR3 spells CAWSETGETYGYTF. As DNA, the CDR3 is TGTGCCTGGAGTGAGACAGGGGAGACCTATGGCTACACCTTC. This rearrangement joins TRBV30 to TRBJ1-2, with TRBD1 identical over 8 bases. The ends lost 1 base at V and 4 bases at J; junction bases unmatched: 5. Germline V CDR1 and CDR2: GTSNPN, SVGIG (reference sequence). The length of the CDR3 is 14 residues. Filled out from reference TRBV30 and TRBJ1-2, the complete variable domain reads SQTIHQWPATLVQPVGSPLSLECTVEGTSNPNLYWYRQAAGRGLQLLFYSVGIGQISSEVPQNLSASRPQDRQFILSSKKLLLSDSGFYLCAWSETGETYGYTFGSGTRLTVV.

The rearrangement uses TRBV30 and TRBJ2-1, with D unresolved. In germline, CDR1 is GTSNPN, CDR2 SVGIG (reference sequence). The CDR3 has 12 residues. Between the trimmed V and J ends, which lost 0 bases and 7 bases, there was a span of 7 bases. The CDR3 DNA sequence: TGTGCCTGGAGTGTAGGGTTGAATGAGCAGTTCTTC. It encodes CAWSVGLNEQFF. The whole variable domain, filled in from reference TRBV30 and TRBJ2-1, reads SQTIHQWPATLVQPVGSPLSLECTVEGTSNPNLYWYRQAAGRGLQLLFYSVGIGQISSEVPQNLSASRPQDRQFILSSKKLLLSDSGFYLCAWSVGLNEQFFGPGTRLTVL.

The chain recombines TRBV23-1 with TRBJ1-6, with D unresolved. Being an ORF, TRBV23-1 has a function that is uncertain. This CDR3 region has 9 residues. Trimming cost V 4 bases and J 14 bases, with 3 bases left between them. CDR3 protein: CASSLSLHF. The CDR3 region has the DNA TGCGCCAGCAGTCTTTCCCTCCACTTT.

V is TRBV11-3 and J is TRBJ2-2; TRBD1 agrees at 7 bases. The CDR3 length is 14 residues. With 5 bases clipped from V and 6 bases from J, the junction kept 6 bases outside the gene matches. The germline CDR1 and CDR2 sequences are SGHNT and YENEEA. The CDR3 loop reads CASSIGQASGELFF. CDR3 coding DNA: TGTGCCAGCAGCATTGGACAGGCTTCCGGGGAGCTGTTTTTT. Using reference TRBV11-3 and TRBJ2-2 for the parts outside the CDR3, the full variable domain is EAGVVQSPRYKIIEKKQPVAFWCNPISGHNTLYWYLQNLGQGPELLIRYENEEAVDDSQLPKDRFSAERLKGVDSTLKIQPAELGDSAVYLCASSIGQASGELFFGEGSRLTVL.

A single count supports this clonotype. The CDR3 spells CASRGLSSYNEQFF. The CDR3 DNA reads as TGTGCCAGCAGGGGACTCAGCTCCTACAATGAGCAGTTCTTC. The gene calls are TRBV25-1 and TRBJ2-1; the D gene is possibly TRBD2 (6 bases). The CDR3 has 14 residues. Trimming shortened V by 6 bases and J by 0 bases, and 9 bases separated the two germline ends. Germline assignment: CDR1 MGHDK and CDR2 SYGVNS.

The chain is built from TRBV12-3 or TRBV12-4 and TRBJ1-6; D is possibly TRBD1 (5 bases). Trimming pared 3 bases from V and 9 bases from J, leaving 15 bases between. CDR3 size: 15 residues. The DNA of the CDR3 is TGTGCCAGCAGTTTGGCTCAATTGGGGGGTTCACCCCTCCACTTT. Residues: CASSLAQLGGSPLHF.

The rearrangement links TRBV24-1 to TRBJ2-5; D unresolved. CDR1 is KGHDR and CDR2 is SFDVKD in the germline V gene. This CDR3 is built from 13 residues. The ends were cut back, 4 bases at V and 5 bases at J, with 10 bases in the middle. The CDR3 sequence is CATSESSVETQYF. CDR3 sequence (DNA): TGTGCCACCAGTGAAAGTTCTGTGGAGACCCAGTACTTC.

The chain is built from TRBV12-3 or TRBV12-4 and TRBJ2-7; 7 nucleotides match TRBD1. There are 13 residues in the CDR3. The ends lost 5 bases at V and 6 bases at J; junction bases unmatched: 7. CDR3 DNA: TGTGCCAGCAGTACCGACAGGGTAATCGAGCAGTACTTC. Translated: CASSTDRVIEQYF.

This clonotype was counted a single time. This chain links TRBV5-4 with TRBJ2-3, with 9 bases lining up with TRBD2. Losses at the gene ends were 10 bases for V and 0 bases for J; bases not matched to a gene: 6. The CDR3 runs 14 residues. Germline loops: CDR1 SGHNT, CDR2 YYREEE (reference sequence). This CDR3 is CAGGSGGSTDTQYF. The CDR3 bases are TGTGCCGGGGGTAGCGGGGGAAGCACAGATACGCAGTATTTT.

The chain is built from TRBV20-1 and TRBJ2-5; D is perhaps TRBD2 (8 bases). The V gene's germline CDR1 is DFQATT and CDR2 SNEGSKA (reference sequence). V was clipped by 5 bases and J by 2 bases, with 15 bases between them. The CDR3 totals 14 residues. The CDR3 sequence: CSARGGQLQETQYF. CDR3 nucleotide sequence: TGCAGTGCTCGGGGGGGACAGCTTCAAGAGACCCAGTACTTC.

The chain recombines TRBV29-1 with TRBJ2-3; TRBD1 matches at 8 bases. The germline V gene encodes CDR1 SQVTM and CDR2 ANQGSEA. The J segment lost 0 bases and the V segment lost 7 bases, leaving 3 bases of the junction unmatched. The CDR3 has 13 amino acids. The CDR3 loop reads CSDRQGSTDTQYF. CDR3 sequence (DNA): TGCAGCGATAGACAGGGGAGCACAGATACGCAGTATTTT.

The V call is TRBV5-1, the J call TRBJ2-3, with D perhaps TRBD2 (5 bases). The CDR3 contains 15 residues. Trimming took off 1 base at V and 5 bases at J, with 14 bases between the two ends. CDR1 and CDR2 from the germline V gene are SGHRS and YFSETQ. The CDR3 sequence: CASSLWERYGDTQYF. In nucleotides, the CDR3 is TGCGCCAGCAGCTTGTGGGAGCGGTATGGAGATACGCAGTATTTT.

The rearrangement uses TRBV10-3 and TRBJ1-3, with D possibly matching TRBD1 (5 bases). In germline, CDR1 is ENHRY, CDR2 SYGVKD. Trimming cost V 3 bases and J 4 bases, with 13 bases left between them. This CDR3 spans 15 amino acids. The CDR3 spells CAISDNGAPGNTIYF. The CDR3 bases are TGTGCCATCAGTGATAATGGGGCTCCAGGAAACACCATATATTTT.

V and J are TRBV20-1 and TRBJ1-2; possibly TRBD1 for D (6 bases). The CDR3 is 15 residues long. V gave up 2 bases and J gave up 4 bases, with 17 bases separating them. Germline-derived CDR1 and CDR2 are DFQATT and SNEGSKA (reference sequence). The CDR3, as DNA: TGCAGTGCTAGACCCCAGGGGCCCCCCGTCTATGGCTACACCTTC. Translating gives CSARPQGPPVYGYTF.